The 16 T cell receptor beta chains below all came from one sample that was sequenced in a study of cytomegalovirus exposure and HLA in healthy donors. Assay: immunoSEQ multiplex PCR; the TCRdb copy retains only in-frame clones and omits some. The sample holds 73,000 or so clones, roughly 94% seen once. The sequencing sample was made of PBMCs. The receptors come from a woman between 18 and 29 years old in good health and CMV-seropositive.

This chain joins TRBV4-1 and TRBJ1-4; possibly TRBD1 for D (5 bases). Germline V lookup: CDR1 MGHRA, CDR2 YSYEKL. Deletions cut 2 bases from V and 5 bases from J, with 15 bases between. The CDR3 spans 16 residues. Here the CDR3 reads CASSQKGDSQNEKLFF. CDR3 nucleotides: TGCGCCAGCAGCCAAAAAGGAGACAGCCAGAATGAAAAACTGTTTTTT.

The chain recombines TRBV4-2 with TRBJ2-3; 7 nucleotides match TRBD2. After removal of 4 bases from V and 0 bases from J, the junction contained 7 bases not matched to a gene. The CDR3 consists of 16 residues. Per germline, CDR1 LGHNA and CDR2 YNFKEQ. CDR3: CASSPRDYLSTDTQYF. The CDR3 DNA sequence: TGTGCCAGCAGCCCCCGGGACTACCTTAGCACAGATACGCAGTATTTT.

CDR3 in DNA: TGTGCCAGCAGCCCGGACAGATACCAAGAGACCCAGTACTTC. Its translation is CASSPDRYQETQYF. This chain links TRBV27 with TRBJ2-5, with a weak D call TRBD1 (6 bases). V shed 6 bases and J shed 0 bases, with 11 bases lying between them. The CDR3 is made up of 14 amino acids. CDR1 is MNHEY and CDR2 is SMNVEV in the germline V gene (reference sequence).

Here the CDR3 reads CSVGTGGLYNEQFF. The CDR3 nucleotides are TGCAGCGTAGGGACAGGGGGTCTTTACAATGAGCAGTTCTTC. This rearrangement joins TRBV29-1 to TRBJ2-1, with 11 nucleotides matching TRBD1. This CDR3 comprises 14 residues. J gave up 4 bases and V 6 bases, and 5 bases lay outside the gene matches. In germline, CDR1 is SQVTM, CDR2 ANQGSEA.

The chain combines TRBV5-1 with TRBJ1-1; no clear D. Looked up from germline, CDR1 is SGHRS and CDR2 is YFSETQ. The CDR3 is 14 residues long. V was clipped by 2 bases and J by 4 bases, with 12 bases between them. The CDR3 sequence is CASSFEGGSTEAFF. DNA of the CDR3: TGCGCCAGCAGCTTCGAGGGTGGTAGCACTGAAGCTTTCTTT.

The chain has TRBV28 and TRBJ2-1, with TRBD2 matching over 7 bases. The germline gives CDR1 MDHEN, CDR2 SYDVKM. V dropped 1 base and J dropped 4; count of bases not matched to a gene: 7. CDR3 length: 16 residues. CDR3 coding DNA: TGTGCCAGCAGTTTATTACGCGGCGGGGGTTACAATGAGCAGTTCTTC. The encoded protein is CASSLLRGGGYNEQFF.

The chain links TRBV19 to TRBJ2-2; 8 bases fit TRBD2. The length of the CDR3 is 15 residues. The V gene's germline CDR1 is LNHDA and CDR2 SQIVND (reference sequence). V lost 5 bases and J lost 6; bases outside the gene matches: 8. CDR3 sequence reads: CASSRFSGASGELFF. The CDR3 region has the DNA TGTGCCAGTAGTCGTTTTAGCGGGGCGTCCGGGGAGCTGTTTTTT.

The V gene is TRBV7-9, the J gene TRBJ2-1, with D uncertain. The CDR3 length is 15 residues. Trimming cost V 9 bases and J 5 bases, with 20 bases left between them. The germline V gene has CDR1 SEHNR and CDR2 FQNEAQ (reference sequence). CDR3 sequence: CARTPLAETNNEQFF. In DNA form, the CDR3 reads TGTGCCAGAACCCCTCTGGCAGAAACCAACAATGAGCAGTTCTTC.

The chain employs TRBV7-8 and TRBJ2-7, with 8 bases aligning to TRBD1. CDR1 is SGHVS, CDR2 FQNEAQ, per germline. Losses at the gene ends were 5 bases for V and 5 bases for J; bases not matched to a gene: 5. The CDR3 consists of 13 residues. The CDR3 DNA reads as TGTGCCAGCAGCCTTCTACAGGGGGACGAGCAGTACTTC. It translates to CASSLLQGDEQYF.

The chain combines TRBV18 with TRBJ2-3; no reliable D call. Deletions cut 3 bases from V and 0 bases from J, with 13 bases between. The CDR3 is made up of 16 amino acids. Germline V gene sequence: CDR1 KGHSH, CDR2 LQKENI. CDR3 protein: CASSPHLVTSTDTQYF. The CDR3 DNA reads TGTGCCAGCTCACCCCACCTAGTCACGAGCACAGATACGCAGTATTTT. Combining the CDR3 with reference TRBV18 and TRBJ2-3 gives the whole variable domain NAGVMQNPRHLVRRRGQEARLRCSPMKGHSHVYWYRQLPEEGLKFMVYLQKENIIDESGMPKERFSAEFPKEGPSILRIQQVVRGDSAAYFCASSPHLVTSTDTQYFGPGTRLTVL.

The V call is TRBV2, the J call TRBJ1-1; D might be TRBD1 (5 bases). The ends were cut back, 1 base at V and 4 bases at J, with 13 bases in the middle. Germline CDR1 reads SNHLY; CDR2 reads FYNNEI. This CDR3 comprises 15 residues. The CDR3 nucleotides are TGTGCCAGCAGTGAAGAGGGGCAATGGATCACTGAAGCTTTCTTT. Translating gives CASSEEGQWITEAFF.

V is TRBV15 and J is TRBJ2-1, with 14 bases identical to TRBD2. With 4 bases clipped from V and 7 bases from J, the junction kept 6 bases outside the gene matches. CDR1 and CDR2 from the germline V gene are LNHNV and YYDKDF (reference sequence). CDR3 length: 16 residues. The CDR3 loop is CATSNPGLAGVNEQFF. In DNA form, the CDR3 reads TGTGCCACCAGCAACCCGGGACTAGCGGGAGTTAATGAGCAGTTCTTC.

The chain carries TRBV2 and TRBJ1-5; no reliable D call. The CDR3 runs to 15 residues. Per germline, CDR1 SNHLY and CDR2 FYNNEI. V dropped 6 bases and J dropped 1 base, with 13 bases sitting between them. The CDR3 reads CASRGVGISNQPQHF. For the CDR3, the DNA is TGTGCCAGCAGGGGAGTGGGCATCAGCAATCAGCCCCAGCATTTT. The whole variable domain, filled in from reference TRBV2 and TRBJ1-5, reads EPEVTQTPSHQVTQMGQEVILRCVPISNHLYFYWYRQILGQKVEFLVSFYNNEISEKSEIFDDQFSVERPDGSNFTLKIRSTKLEDSAMYFCASRGVGISNQPQHFGDGTRLSIL.

V gene TRBV27 combines with J gene TRBJ2-2, with 7 bases lining up with TRBD1. Germline V gene sequence: CDR1 MNHEY, CDR2 SMNVEV (reference sequence). V lost 7 bases to trimming and J lost 2 bases; unmatched junction nucleotides: 10. The CDR3 length is 16 residues. Here the CDR3 DNA reads TGTGCCAGCACCCCTTTCGGGACAGACAACACCGGGGAGCTGTTTTTT. Translating gives CASTPFGTDNTGELFF.

The chain uses TRBV27 and TRBJ2-2; D possibly corresponds to TRBD1 (5 bases). With 5 bases removed from V and 6 bases from J, the gap between germline ends came to 13 bases. The CDR3 consists of 14 residues. Germline lookup yields CDR1 MNHEY and CDR2 SMNVEV (reference sequence). Written as DNA, the CDR3 is TGTGCCAGCAGTCATCAGGGTTTCGCCGGGGAGCTGTTTTTT. It translates to CASSHQGFAGELFF.

The V and J genes are TRBV5-1 and TRBJ2-7, with D tentatively TRBD2 (5 bases). CDR1 and CDR2 from the germline V gene are SGHRS and YFSETQ. The CDR3 loop spans 17 amino acids. Trimming removed 0 bases at V and 4 bases at J, with 20 bases between. CDR3 DNA: TGCGCCAGCAGCTTGGAAGGAGACGGACTGCGCCTTTACGAGCAGTACTTC. It translates to CASSLEGDGLRLYEQYF.